Listed below are T cell receptor beta chains from one sample, sequenced in a study of blood T cell repertoires in COVID-19. The repertoire was sequenced with immunoSEQ multiplex PCR; TCRdb's copy has only in-frame clones and lacks some. The sample includes 100,000 to 130,000 clones, around four fifths seen only once; the top ten take 4% to 5%. What was sequenced was peripheral blood. These receptors all come from a woman in her seventies with acute or convalescent COVID-19. CDR3s include the opening cysteine and the closing phenylalanine or tryptophan. A D gene is named only where the DNA matches it firmly. A clone size is listed for some rows: how often the clone was seen (once, few, many), or a class if it is expanded.

TRBJ1-2 TRBD1 12 TRBV28 NA TGTGCCAGCAAGACAGGGGGGGGTGGCTACACCTTC CASKTGGGGYTF
TRBJ2-3 TRBD1 15 TRBV6-4 NA TGTGCCAGCAGTGACGGGACAGGGGGAACAGATACGCAGTATTTT CASSDGTGGTDTQYF
TRBJ2-2 NA 13 TRBV28 NA TGTGCCAGCGGGGGCCTAAACACCGGGGAGCTGTTTTTT CASGGLNTGELFF
TRBJ2-2 NA 15 TRBV5-1 once TGCGCCAGCAGCTTACGACAGGGAGGCGCCGGGGAGCTGTTTTTT CASSLRQGGAGELFF
TRBJ1-5 NA 14 TRBV3-1/TRBV3-2 NA TGTGCCAGCAGCCAAGAGGCGGGAGGGCAGCCCCAGCATTTT CASSQEAGGQPQHF
TRBJ2-1 TRBD2 15 TRBV28 NA TGTGCCAGCAGCTGGACTAGCGGGAGTCTGGATGAGCAGTTCTTC CASSWTSGSLDEQFF
TRBJ2-1 NA 14 TRBV5-1 NA TGCGCCAGTAAGGAAGTAGCGACCTACAATGAGCAGTTCTTC CASKEVATYNEQFF
TRBJ1-1 NA 12 TRBV18 NA TGTGCCAGCTCACCACTTTCTTATGAAGCTTTCTTT CASSPLSYEAFF
TRBJ2-1 TRBD2 18 TRBV3-1/TRBV3-2 NA TGTGCCAGCAGCCAACTCTCGGGGGGGAGCGGGAGAAGAAATGAGCAGTTCTTC CASSQLSGGSGRRNEQFF
TRBJ2-5 NA 14 TRBV18 NA TGTGCCAGCTCACCACCGGGGGCCGGGGAGACCCAGTACTTC CASSPPGAGETQYF
TRBJ2-1 TRBD2 16 TRBV7-9 NA TGTGCCAGCAGCTATCATGGAGCTAGCGGGGGCAATGAGCAGTTCTTC CASSYHGASGGNEQFF
TRBJ1-4 NA 15 TRBV30 NA TGTGCCTGGAGTGAAACGGGTACAACTAATGAAAAACTGTTTTTT CAWSETGTTNEKLFF
TRBJ1-3 TRBD1 16 TRBV6-5 NA TGTGCCAGCAGTTACGGGCTCGGGACAGTGCGAAACACCATATATTTT CASSYGLGTVRNTIYF
TRBJ1-2 TRBD1 15 TRBV5-4 NA TGTGCCAGCAGCTTGGGGACAGGGGGCGTGGGAGGCTACACCTTC CASSLGTGGVGGYTF
TRBJ1-3 TRBD1 14 TRBV2 NA TGTGCCAGCAGTGGGGGGACAGTCGGAAACACCATATATTTT CASSGGTVGNTIYF
TRBJ1-2 NA 14 TRBV6-5 NA TGTGCCAGCAGTCTCGCGGGAGCTAACTATGGCTACACCTTC CASSLAGANYGYTF
TRBJ2-3 TRBD2 15 TRBV10-2 NA TGCGCCAGCAGTGGGACTAGCGGAATCACAGATACGCAGTATTTT CASSGTSGITDTQYF
TRBJ1-5 NA 14 TRBV19 NA TGTGCCAGTAGTATGGCCCTGATTGATGGGCCCCAGCATTTT CASSMALIDGPQHF
TRBJ2-2 NA 15 TRBV7-3 few TGTGCCAGCAGCCCCGGCAGGGGCAACACCGGGGAGCTGTTTTTT CASSPGRGNTGELFF
TRBJ1-2 NA 14 TRBV14 NA TGTGCCAGCAGCCACCGCGGGGGAGGCTATGGCTACACCTTC CASSHRGGGYGYTF
TRBJ2-1 NA 16 TRBV6-5 NA TGTGCCAGCAGTTACTCTAAGCGGATCTCCTACAATGAGCAGTTCTTC CASSYSKRISYNEQFF
TRBJ1-4 NA 11 TRBV28 NA TGTGCCAGCAGTTTAGAAGGGGTACTGTTTTTT CASSLEGVLFF
TRBJ2-1 TRBD1 16 TRBV18 NA TGTGCCAGCTCACCTCTCGAGGGGGCGAGGTACAATGAGCAGTTCTTC CASSPLEGARYNEQFF
TRBJ1-1 NA 15 TRBV19 NA TGTGCCAGTAGTATAGATTCCGATCCCCGGACTGAAGCTTTCTTT CASSIDSDPRTEAFF
TRBJ1-6 NA 15 TRBV19 NA TGTGCCAGTAGTATGGGGCAGGGGTGGATTTCACCCCTCCACTTT CASSMGQGWISPLHF
TRBJ2-1 NA 15 TRBV13 NA TGTGCCAGCAGCTCTGGGGGAGGCACGGGAAATGAGCAGTTCTTC CASSSGGGTGNEQFF
TRBJ1-2 NA 13 TRBV6-2/TRBV6-3 NA TGTGCCAGCAGTTACACGAGGGGGAATGGCTACACCTTC CASSYTRGNGYTF
TRBJ1-2 NA 14 TRBV19 NA TGTGCCAGTGGTGGCGGTACAGGGTTGATGGGCTACACCTTC CASGGGTGLMGYTF
TRBJ1-5 TRBD1 15 TRBV27 NA TGTGCCAGCAGTTCCCTAGGGGGCAGGGCTCAGCCCCAGCATTTT CASSSLGGRAQPQHF
TRBJ2-1 NA 19 TRBV21-1 NA TGTGCCAGCAGCAAAATCCCGGATTCTCTAGCGGGCAGTTACAATGAGCAGTTCTTC CASSKIPDSLAGSYNEQFF